Here is one TCR beta chain with its context. TCR beta chains were sequenced at survey level with immunoSEQ. Sequencing used immunoSEQ multiplex PCR; TCRdb keeps in-frame clones, though not all of them. The sample has under 65,000 clones; more than 80% are singletons. CDR1 is MNHEY, CDR2 SVGAGI, per germline. This CDR3 comprises 15 residues. The V gene lost 4 bases and the J gene lost 5 bases, with 17 bases spanning the gap. The sequence was collected from a man aged 40-50 years with rheumatoid arthritis. The V and J genes are TRBV6-5 and TRBJ2-5; D may be TRBD1 or TRBD2 (5 bases each). Sequences were obtained from PBMCs. The CDR3, as DNA: TGTGCCAGCAGTTTCCAAGGGACGGGTCAGGAGACCCAGTACTTC. Translation: CASSFQGTGQETQYF.